The 14 T cell receptor beta chains presented below share a single source sample, sequenced in a study of cytomegalovirus exposure and HLA in healthy donors. Libraries were prepared by immunoSEQ multiplex PCR; TCRdb keeps only in-frame clonotypes and omits some of them. Among roughly 250,000 clones listed, approximately 83% were seen once. Sequencing used PBMCs. All receptors come from a woman aged 25-40 years in good health and CMV-seropositive.

This chain joins TRBV28 and TRBJ2-7; D gene ambiguous. CDR3 size: 15 residues. V shed 2 bases and J shed 3 bases, with 14 bases lying between them. Per the germline V gene, CDR1 is MDHEN and CDR2 is SYDVKM. CDR3 sequence reads: CASSLPGVGYYEQYF. The CDR3 bases are TGTGCCAGCAGTTTACCCGGAGTCGGATACTACGAGCAGTACTTC.

The CDR3: CASSHLPGLAFTDTQYF. DNA of the CDR3: TGTGCCAGCAGCCACCTACCGGGACTAGCTTTCACAGATACGCAGTATTTT. This chain uses TRBV7-9 with TRBJ2-3; 9 positions match TRBD2. Germline trimming cut 5 bases from V and 2 bases from J; bases unmatched to any gene: 11. CDR1 is SEHNR, CDR2 FQNEAQ, per germline (reference sequence). CDR3 size: 17 residues.

The chain employs TRBV4-1 and TRBJ1-1; the match to TRBD1 covers 8 bases. The CDR3 is 15 amino acids. Trimming removed 6 bases from V and 0 bases from J; junction bases left unmatched: 6. The germline CDR1 and CDR2 sequences are MGHRA and YSYEKL. CDR3 sequence (DNA): TGCGCCAGCAGTCCAGGGGGCCCCATGAACACTGAAGCTTTCTTT. Encoded protein: CASSPGGPMNTEAFF.

This chain uses TRBV6-1 with TRBJ2-3; 10 positions agree with TRBD2. There are 15 residues in the CDR3. J lost 4 bases, V lost 4 bases, and 5 bases had no gene match. In germline, CDR1 is MNHNS, CDR2 SASEGT. The DNA of the CDR3 is TGTGCCAGCAGTGCGTCTAGCGGGAGCGCAGATACGCAGTATTTT. Translating gives CASSASSGSADTQYF.

This clone occurred once. The J gene is TRBJ2-7, the V gene TRBV27, with a possible D match to TRBD2 (5 bases). The ends were cut back, 6 bases at V and 0 bases at J, with 21 bases in the middle. The V gene's germline CDR1 is MNHEY and CDR2 SMNVEV (reference sequence). This CDR3 is 17 amino acids long. CDR3: CASRFLTRPEGSYEQYF. The CDR3, as DNA: TGTGCCAGCAGATTCCTTACACGGCCTGAGGGCTCCTACGAGCAGTACTTC.

This clone came up a few times. The genes are TRBV28 and TRBJ2-4; D is unresolved. The CDR3 is 11 amino acids. Germline V lookup: CDR1 MDHEN, CDR2 SYDVKM. Trimming took off 1 base at V and 7 bases at J, with 2 bases between the two ends. As DNA, the CDR3 is TGTGCCAGCAGTTTATCTAACATTCAGTACTTC. Protein: CASSLSNIQYF.

The rearrangement joins TRBV5-1 to TRBJ2-1, with D maybe TRBD2 (6 bases). Trimming cost V 4 bases and J 5 bases, with 13 bases left between them. CDR3 length equals 14 residues. Germline CDR1 and CDR2: SGHRS and YFSETQ. The CDR3 protein is CASSLRDFHNEQFF. CDR3 nucleotides: TGCGCCAGCAGCCTCCGGGACTTCCACAATGAGCAGTTCTTC.

The chain couples TRBV19 to TRBJ1-1; 7 bases are shared with TRBD1. The CDR3 extends over 13 amino acids. Germline CDR1 and CDR2: LNHDA and SQIVND (reference sequence). V dropped 6 bases and J dropped 5; count of bases not matched to a gene: 6. Here the CDR3 reads CASSATGKTEAFF. CDR3 DNA sequence: TGTGCCAGTAGCGCGACAGGGAAAACTGAAGCTTTCTTT.

J is TRBJ2-7 and V is TRBV30; 7 bases are a match to TRBD2. The CDR3 contains 14 residues. Germline trimming cut 1 base from V and 4 bases from J; bases unmatched to any gene: 7. The germline gives CDR1 GTSNPN, CDR2 SVGIG (reference sequence). The CDR3, as DNA: TGTGCCTGGAGTGAGGGCGGGAGAGATTACGAGCAGTACTTC. This codes for CAWSEGGRDYEQYF. Filled out from reference TRBV30 and TRBJ2-7, the complete variable domain reads SQTIHQWPATLVQPVGSPLSLECTVEGTSNPNLYWYRQAAGRGLQLLFYSVGIGQISSEVPQNLSASRPQDRQFILSSKKLLLSDSGFYLCAWSEGGRDYEQYFGPGTRLTVT.

The V gene is TRBV11-3, the J gene TRBJ1-3; tentatively, D is TRBD1 (5 bases). The V gene lost 0 bases and the J gene lost 4 bases, with 16 bases spanning the gap. The CDR3 runs to 17 residues. The germline V gene has CDR1 SGHNT and CDR2 YENEEA. DNA of the CDR3: TGTGCCAGCAGCTTAGACCTGGGCAGGGTCTACGGAAACACCATATATTTT. It specifies CASSLDLGRVYGNTIYF.

The genes are TRBV10-3 and TRBJ2-1, with 12 bases identical to TRBD2. Germline V gene lookup returns CDR1 ENHRY and CDR2 SYGVKD. The CDR3 contains 16 residues. The junction had 7 bases not matched to a gene; V was cut back by 8 bases and J by 2 bases. The CDR3 coding sequence is TGTGCCATCCGCGGGACTAGCGGGTACCCCTACAATGAGCAGTTCTTC. Protein: CAIRGTSGYPYNEQFF.

This sequence joins TRBV5-1 and TRBJ2-6; 10 positions agree with TRBD1. The V gene end was trimmed by 6 bases and the J gene end by 2 bases; junction bases not matched to a gene: 11. The germline V gene has CDR1 SGHRS and CDR2 YFSETQ. The length of the CDR3 is 18 residues. The CDR3 region is CASTYTTGGAPGANVLTF. The CDR3 coding sequence is TGCGCCAGCACCTACACGACAGGGGGCGCCCCTGGGGCCAACGTCCTGACTTTC.

This rearrangement joins TRBV4-2 to TRBJ1-2; D perhaps matches TRBD1 (5 bases). V dropped 8 bases and J dropped 2 bases, with 9 bases sitting between them. From germline, CDR1 is LGHNA and CDR2 YNFKEQ. CDR3 length: 12 amino acids. CDR3 residues: CASGGGNYGYTF. CDR3 bases: TGTGCCAGCGGGGGGGGAAACTATGGCTACACCTTC.

The chain has TRBV10-1 and TRBJ2-3; D is unresolved. CDR3 length: 10 amino acids. CDR1 is WNHNN and CDR2 is SYGVQD in the germline V gene (reference sequence). Trimming shortened V by 10 bases and J by 5 bases, and 7 bases separated the two germline ends. CDR3 nucleotide sequence: TGCGCCACCGGCGGAGATACGCAGTATTTT. This translates into CATGGDTQYF.